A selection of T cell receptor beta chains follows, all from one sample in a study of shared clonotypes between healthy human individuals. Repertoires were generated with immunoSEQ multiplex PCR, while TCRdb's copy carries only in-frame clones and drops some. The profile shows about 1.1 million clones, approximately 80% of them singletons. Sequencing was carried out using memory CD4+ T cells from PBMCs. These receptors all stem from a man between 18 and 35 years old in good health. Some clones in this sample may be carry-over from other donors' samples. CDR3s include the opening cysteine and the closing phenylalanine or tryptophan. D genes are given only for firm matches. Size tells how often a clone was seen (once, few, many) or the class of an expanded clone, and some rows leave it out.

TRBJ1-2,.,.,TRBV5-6,TGTGCCAGCAGCTTCTCCGGGCTCTATGGCTACACCTTC,CASSFSGLYGYTF
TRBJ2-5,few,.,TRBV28,TGTGCCAGCAGTGGGGATTCGGAGACCCAGTACTTC,CASSGDSETQYF
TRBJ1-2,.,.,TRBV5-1,TGCGCCAGCAGCGCTTACAGGGACGGCGTTGATGGCTACACCTTC,CASSAYRDGVDGYTF
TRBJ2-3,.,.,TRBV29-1,TGCAGCGTTGAAGGGACAGGCACAGATACGCAGTATTTT,CSVEGTGTDTQYF
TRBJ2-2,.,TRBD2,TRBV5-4,TGTGCCAGCAGCCCGGGACTAGCGGGAGGTCCTCGGGGGGAGCTGTTTTTT,CASSPGLAGGPRGELFF
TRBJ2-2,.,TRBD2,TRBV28,TGTGCCAGCAGTAAGACTAGCGGGGGCACCGGGGAGCTGTTTTTT,CASSKTSGGTGELFF
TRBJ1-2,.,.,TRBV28,TGTGCCAGCACCGGGGTCCCTAACTATGGCTACACCTTC,CASTGVPNYGYTF
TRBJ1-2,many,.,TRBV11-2,TGTGCCAGCAGTTGGGGGACTCCACAAAGTCGGTATGGCTACACCTTC,CASSWGTPQSRYGYTF
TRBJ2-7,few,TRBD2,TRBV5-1,TGCGCCAGCAGCTTGGGTAGCGGGAACGTAGAGCAGTACTTC,CASSLGSGNVEQYF
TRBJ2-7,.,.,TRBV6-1,TGTGCCAGCAGTGAAAACAGGGTGGGGGAGCAGTACTTC,CASSENRVGEQYF
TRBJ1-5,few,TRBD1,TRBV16,TGTGCCAGCAGCCAATCCGGACAGGGGAATCAGCCCCAGCATTTT,CASSQSGQGNQPQHF
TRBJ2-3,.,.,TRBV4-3,TGCGCCAGCAGCCAAGATCCGGGTAGCGTAAGCACAGATACGCAGTATTTT,CASSQDPGSVSTDTQYF
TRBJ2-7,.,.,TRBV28,TGTGCCAGCAGTTTAGAGGGAAACGAGCAGTACTTC,CASSLEGNEQYF
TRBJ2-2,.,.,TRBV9,TGTGCCAGCAGCGTTCCCCCCGGGGAGCTGTTTTTT,CASSVPPGELFF
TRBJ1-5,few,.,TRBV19,TGTGCCAGTAACATTCATAGCAATCAGCCCCAGCATTTT,CASNIHSNQPQHF
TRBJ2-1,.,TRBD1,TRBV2,TGTGCCAGCAATGGGGCCGCGACAGGGGGCTCTAATGAGCAGTTCTTC,CASNGAATGGSNEQFF
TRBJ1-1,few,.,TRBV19,TGTGCCAGTAGTATGTATTTCAGGATGAACACTGAAGCTTTCTTT,CASSMYFRMNTEAFF
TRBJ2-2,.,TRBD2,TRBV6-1,TGTGCCAGCAGTGAATGGGCTAGCGGGGCCACCGGGGAGCTGTTTTTT,CASSEWASGATGELFF